These 15 T cell receptor beta chains were sequenced from one sample in a study of graft-versus-host responses after intestinal transplantation. Clones were sequenced by immunoSEQ multiplex PCR, and TCRdb holds only the in-frame ones, with some missing. The repertoire holds about 86,000 clones, with 88% as singletons. Their antigens remain unidentified. This specimen consisted of unstimulated CD4+ T cells sorted from spleen or lymph node cells, obtained before transplant. The source of these receptors is a human donor who was the organ donor for an intestinal transplant.

The J gene is TRBJ1-2, the V gene TRBV7-2, with a tentative D call TRBD1 (5 bases). V lost 4 bases to trimming and J lost 2 bases, with 14 bases between them. This CDR3 spans 15 amino acids. CDR1 and CDR2 from the germline V gene are SGHTA and FQGNSA. The CDR3, as DNA: TGTGCCAGCAGCTCGACCACCAGGGCAAACTATGGCTACACCTTC. Translation: CASSSTTRANYGYTF.

This sequence joins TRBV5-1 and TRBJ2-3, with 8 bases fitting TRBD2. The J segment lost 2 bases and the V segment lost 3 bases, leaving 5 bases of the junction unmatched. There are 15 residues in the CDR3. Germline values: CDR1 SGHRS, CDR2 YFSETQ. The CDR3 region is CASSSTSGFTDTQYF. DNA for the CDR3: TGCGCCAGCAGCTCTACTAGCGGTTTCACAGATACGCAGTATTTT.

The chain combines TRBV5-1 with TRBJ2-7, with TRBD2 identical over 10 bases. CDR3 length equals 15 residues. Germline V gives CDR1 SGHRS, CDR2 YFSETQ. Unmatched junction bases numbered 6, after V lost 0 bases and J lost 6 bases. The CDR3 sequence is CASSLAPSGSAEQYF. In nucleotides, the CDR3 is TGCGCCAGCAGCTTGGCCCCTAGCGGGAGCGCCGAGCAGTACTTC.

The chain carries TRBV19 and TRBJ2-4; 7 bases map to TRBD2. With 1 base clipped from V and 0 bases from J, the junction kept 6 bases outside the gene matches. Germline V gene data show CDR1 as LNHDA and CDR2 as SQIVND (reference sequence). This CDR3 is 17 amino acids long. CDR3 region: CASSIAGGLLAKNIQYF. In nucleotides, the CDR3 is TGTGCCAGTAGTATAGCGGGAGGACTTCTAGCCAAAAACATTCAGTACTTC. Supplemented by reference TRBV19 and TRBJ2-4, the full variable domain reads DGGITQSPKYLFRKEGQNVTLSCEQNLNHDAMYWYRQDPGQGLRLIYYSQIVNDFQKGDIAEGYSVSREKKESFPLTVTSAQKNPTAFYLCASSIAGGLLAKNIQYFGAGTRLSVL.

This chain links TRBV29-1 with TRBJ2-1, with TRBD2 matching over 7 bases. CDR1 is SQVTM, CDR2 ANQGSEA, per germline. This CDR3 comprises 14 residues. Unmatched junction bases numbered 8, after V lost 4 bases and J lost 5 bases. CDR3 sequence: CSVAGLGVNNEQFF. The CDR3 bases are TGCAGCGTTGCTGGACTAGGGGTAAACAATGAGCAGTTCTTC.

The V gene is TRBV18, the J gene TRBJ1-2; 8 bases align to TRBD1. The V gene end was trimmed by 4 bases and the J gene end by 4 bases; junction bases not matched to a gene: 8. Germline values: CDR1 KGHSH, CDR2 LQKENI. CDR3 length: 15 residues. This CDR3 reads CASSLRDRTSYGYTF. DNA for the CDR3: TGTGCCAGCTCACTCCGGGACAGGACTTCCTATGGCTACACCTTC.

This rearrangement joins TRBV7-9 to TRBJ2-1, with 9 bases identical to TRBD2. Germline V gives CDR1 SEHNR, CDR2 FQNEAQ (reference sequence). V lost 8 bases and J lost 6; bases outside the gene matches: 2. The CDR3 sequence is 12 residues long. The CDR3 protein is CASLAGPNEQFF. The CDR3 DNA reads as TGTGCCAGCCTAGCGGGGCCCAATGAGCAGTTCTTC.

This chain links TRBV7-2 with TRBJ2-3; 15 positions match TRBD2. The ends lost 4 bases at V and 4 bases at J; junction bases unmatched: 6. Germline CDR1 reads SGHTA; CDR2 reads FQGNSA. This CDR3 comprises 17 residues. DNA of the CDR3: TGTGCCAGCAGCTACGGAGGGACTAGCGGGAGGCCAGATACGCAGTATTTT. This encodes CASSYGGTSGRPDTQYF.

The V call is TRBV11-2, the J call TRBJ2-3, with D tentatively TRBD2 (5 bases). Germline V lookup: CDR1 SGHAT, CDR2 FQNNGV. CDR3 size: 14 residues. V shed 2 bases and J shed 8 bases, with 14 bases lying between them. CDR3 nucleotide sequence: TGTGCCAGCAGCTTAACTAGAGGTTCGGTTACGCAGTATTTT. Encoded protein: CASSLTRGSVTQYF.

The rearrangement uses TRBV4-3 and TRBJ1-1; D is possibly TRBD1 (5 bases). Germline CDR1 LGHNA, CDR2 YSLEER. With 4 bases removed from V and 2 bases from J, the gap between germline ends came to 8 bases. This CDR3 spans 13 amino acids. This chain's CDR3 is CASSRDRNTEAFF. Here the CDR3 DNA reads TGCGCCAGCAGCCGCGACAGAAACACTGAAGCTTTCTTT.

This chain uses TRBV5-4 with TRBJ2-2; 8 positions match TRBD1. Trimming cost V 2 bases and J 4 bases; bases outside gene matches: 4. The CDR3 is made up of 15 amino acids. Germline CDR1 is SGHNT and CDR2 is YYREEE (reference sequence). In nucleotides, the CDR3 is TGTGCCAGCAGCTTTCAGGGGGCGGGCACCGGGGAGCTGTTTTTT. Encoded protein: CASSFQGAGTGELFF.

V gene TRBV27 combines with J gene TRBJ2-7; D gene unclear. The V end was cut by 2 bases, the J end by 1 base, with 15 bases between. The CDR3 has 16 residues. CDR1 and CDR2 from the germline V gene are MNHEY and SMNVEV (reference sequence). For the CDR3, the DNA is TGTGCCAGCAGTTTAAAGTTTGTCCGCGGATCCTACGAGCAGTACTTC. Translated, it gives CASSLKFVRGSYEQYF.

This rearrangement joins TRBV27 to TRBJ2-5; a weak D match, TRBD2 (5 bases). The CDR3 is made up of 15 amino acids. V was cut by 5 bases and J by 2 bases, with 15 bases left in between. Germline lookup yields CDR1 MNHEY and CDR2 SMNVEV (reference sequence). The CDR3 nucleotides read TGTGCCAGCAGTCCCGTCGGTAGCGTACAAGAGACCCAGTACTTC. Translation: CASSPVGSVQETQYF.

The CDR3 is CASRGWGEGDYEQYF. The CDR3 nucleotides read TGTGCCAGCAGGGGCTGGGGGGAAGGGGACTACGAGCAGTACTTC. V gene TRBV11-2 combines with J gene TRBJ2-7; possible D gene TRBD2, 6 bases. There are 15 residues in the CDR3. The V and J ends lost 6 bases and 3 bases respectively, with 18 bases between them. CDR1 and CDR2 (germline): SGHAT, FQNNGV.

J is TRBJ2-1 and V is TRBV9, with 8 bases lining up with TRBD1. J gave up 3 bases and V 4 bases, and 12 bases lay outside the gene matches. Germline CDR1 reads SGDLS; CDR2 reads YYNGEE. The length of the CDR3 is 17 residues. The CDR3 loop is CASSRHHLDRGYNEQFF. The CDR3 DNA reads as TGTGCCAGCAGCAGACACCATCTAGACAGGGGCTACAATGAGCAGTTCTTC.